The next 14 T cell receptor beta chains were all read from a single sample in a study of vaccination and CD4 T cells after COVID-19. For these receptors, no antigen is known. Sample treatment: roughly 10-day PBMC culture with coronavirus spike peptide pools or control peptides (ViraFEST assay). It was before the COVID-19 pandemic (2011-2018) that the unexposed donor's CD4+ T cells were collected. Researchers used the Oncomine TCR Beta short-read assay to sequence DNA from cultured CD4+ T cells. TCRdb re-analysed the PCR reads in MiXCR, keeping a single row per CDR3 protein. The sample shows more than 8,500 distinct CDR3 sequences, almost 50% of them seen only once. Sequenced: CD4+ T cells from blood, cultured in vitro. Source of these receptors: a human donor in good health.

The genes are TRBV27 and TRBJ1-4; D not certain. Germline loops: CDR1 MNHEY, CDR2 SMNVEV (reference sequence). The CDR3 totals 10 residues. V was pared by 5 bases and J by 13 bases, with 8 bases between. CDR3 sequence (DNA): TGTGCCAGCAGTCCAAGGCGACTGTTTTTT. Translated: CASSPRRLFF.

J is TRBJ2-5 and V is TRBV7-2; D ambiguous. This CDR3 comprises 15 residues. Trimming removed 5 bases from V and 4 bases from J, with 17 bases in between. Germline V CDR1 and CDR2: SGHTA, FQGNSA. The CDR3 protein is CASSMRKGPGETQYF. The CDR3 coding sequence is TGTGCCAGCAGCATGAGAAAGGGCCCGGGAGAGACCCAGTACTTC.

This clonotype was found once. The genes are TRBV5-4 and TRBJ2-2; TRBD1 is a possible D gene (6 bases). In germline, CDR1 is SGHNT, CDR2 YYREEE (reference sequence). Trimming pared 3 bases from V and 1 base from J, leaving 13 bases between. The CDR3 has 16 residues. The CDR3 here is CASSSQGSLNTGELFF. CDR3 in DNA: TGTGCCAGCAGCTCTCAGGGGAGCTTGAACACCGGGGAGCTGTTTTTT.

This clonotype has just a few counts. The chain combines TRBV5-1 with TRBJ2-1; TRBD2 matches at 9 bases. The J segment lost 6 bases and the V segment lost 5 bases, leaving 6 bases of the junction unmatched. Germline V gene lookup returns CDR1 SGHRS and CDR2 YFSETQ. The CDR3 has 14 amino acids. CDR3 bases: TGCGCCAGCAGAGGCGGGAGGGCCGGCAATGAGCAGTTCTTC. This encodes CASRGGRAGNEQFF. Full variable domain (rest looked up from reference TRBV5-1 and TRBJ2-1): KAGVTQTPRYLIKTRGQQVTLSCSPISGHRSVSWYQQTPGQGLQFLFEYFSETQRNKGNFPGRFSGRQFSNSRSEMNVSTLELGDSALYLCASRGGRAGNEQFFGPGTRLTVL.

Note on this clonotype: The junction departs from the called germline gene at one end, perhaps through a read error. V and J are TRBV19 and TRBJ1-3; D ambiguous. CDR3 length: 14 residues. Per the germline V gene, CDR1 is LNHDA and CDR2 is SQIVND (reference sequence). Here the CDR3 DNA reads TGTGCCAGTAGTACCCCCGGGCTTGGAAGCACCATATATTTT. Translated, it gives CASSTPGLGSTIYF.

This clonotype was detected only a few times. The rearrangement links TRBV6-1 to TRBJ1-1; D is perhaps TRBD1 (5 bases). Trimming left V 9 bases short and J 1 base short, with 15 bases between. The germline CDR1 and CDR2 sequences are MNHNS and SASEGT. There are 14 residues in the CDR3. The CDR3 loop is CASGGFGGNTEAFF. In DNA, the CDR3 is TGTGCCAGTGGGGGTTTTGGCGGGAACACTGAAGCTTTCTTT.

The rearrangement uses TRBV24-1 and TRBJ2-1; D remains ambiguous. Germline CDR1 and CDR2: KGHDR and SFDVKD. CDR3 size: 11 residues. V lost 3 bases and J lost 6, with 2 bases in between. CDR3 DNA sequence: TGTGCCACCAGTGATGCCAATGAGCAGTTCTTC. Translation: CATSDANEQFF.

The V call is TRBV2, the J call TRBJ2-7; no firm D call. Between the trimmed V and J ends, which lost 8 bases and 0 bases, there was a span of 8 bases. Germline-derived CDR1 and CDR2 are SNHLY and FYNNEI. The CDR3 extends over 12 amino acids. The CDR3 sequence: CASGVNSYEQYF. The CDR3 nucleotides are TGTGCCAGCGGGGTTAACTCCTACGAGCAGTACTTC.

V is TRBV6-2 or TRBV6-3 and J is TRBJ1-6, with a weak D call TRBD1 (5 bases). This CDR3 comprises 14 residues. Germline CDR1 MNHEY, CDR2 SVGEGT. The V end was cut by 2 bases, the J end by 8 bases, with 10 bases between. The CDR3 is CASSYGQGYSPLHF. The DNA of the CDR3 is TGTGCCAGCAGTTACGGGCAGGGATATTCACCCCTCCACTTT.

This chain uses TRBV11-1 with TRBJ1-1; D unclear. The CDR3 consists of 13 residues. The germline gives CDR1 SGHAT, CDR2 FQDESV (reference sequence). V lost 3 bases and J lost 2, with 7 bases in between. The chain's CDR3 is CASSFVRNTEAFF. CDR3 in DNA: TGTGCCAGCAGCTTTGTGAGAAACACTGAAGCTTTCTTT.

This sequence joins TRBV20-1 and TRBJ2-1; 9 bases align to TRBD2. The germline V gene has CDR1 DFQATT and CDR2 SNEGSKA (reference sequence). V was pared by 5 bases and J by 8 bases, with 7 bases of the junction left unmatched. CDR3 length: 13 amino acids. CDR3 sequence: CSAPSGGLYEQFF. The CDR3 nucleotides read TGCAGTGCTCCCAGCGGGGGGCTTTATGAGCAGTTCTTC.

The rearrangement uses TRBV12-3 or TRBV12-4 and TRBJ1-2; weak D call: TRBD1 (6 bases). Trimming removed 6 bases from V and 2 bases from J, with 10 bases in between. This CDR3 is 13 amino acids long. CDR3 sequence reads: CASRSTGNYGYTF. DNA of the CDR3: TGTGCCAGCAGGTCTACAGGGAACTATGGCTACACCTTC.

The J gene is TRBJ1-5, the V gene TRBV7-8; the D gene is possibly TRBD1 (6 bases). The length of the CDR3 is 15 residues. Looked up from germline, CDR1 is SGHVS and CDR2 is FQNEAQ. Trimming took 4 bases from V and 4 from J, leaving 14 bases between them. The CDR3 protein is CASSSRGFENQPQHF. CDR3 sequence (DNA): TGTGCCAGCAGCTCGAGGGGGTTTGAAAATCAGCCCCAGCATTTT.

The CDR3 region is CASSDRTQPYEQYF. In nucleotides, the CDR3 is TGTGCCAGCAGCGATCGGACTCAGCCCTACGAGCAGTACTTC. The V call is TRBV7-2, the J call TRBJ2-7; tentative D call: TRBD2 (5 bases). V was shortened by 5 bases and J by 2 bases, with 13 bases between the two germline ends. The germline gives CDR1 SGHTA, CDR2 FQGNSA. The CDR3 contains 14 residues.